This TCR beta chain was sequenced during a study of beta chain features in type 1 diabetes. Regarding the study as a whole: Relative to healthy donors, patients appeared to have naive, central memory and Treg TCRB repertoires that were more similar. Whether HLA type affects TCRB rearrangement stayed undetermined in the present work. At VDJ recombination sites, type 1 diabetes patients had fewer insertions and more deleted nucleotides. Type 1 diabetes patients had moderately but significantly shorter TCRB CDR3s in all four CD4+ subsets.

Populations obtained by sorting all exceeded 95% purity. The CDR3 is made up of 12 amino acids. Germline CDR1 and CDR2: SNHLY and FYNNEI. V lost 4 bases and J 10 bases, leaving 11 bases between the germline ends. All of the isolated RNA was reverse transcribed, so expressed TCRB transcripts were sequenced. Data came from immunoSEQ multiplex PCR; TCRdb stores just in-frame clones and leaves some out. The sample comprises roughly 300,000 clones, over 7% of which are singletons, and more than 0.8% rests with the top ten. A word on this clone: The antigen is undetermined.

This TCR came from a man aged 25 to 40 with type 1 diabetes. The sequencing input was central memory CD4+ T cells from blood. The chain has TRBV2 and TRBJ1-5; D is unclear. This chain's CDR3 is CASSAELGPQHF. The CDR3 DNA is TGTGCCAGCAGTGCGGAACTCGGCCCCCAGCATTTT. Complete variable domain (other parts from reference TRBV2 and TRBJ1-5): EPEVTQTPSHQVTQMGQEVILRCVPISNHLYFYWYRQILGQKVEFLVSFYNNEISEKSEIFDDQFSVERPDGSNFTLKIRSTKLEDSAMYFCASSAELGPQHFGDGTRLSIL.